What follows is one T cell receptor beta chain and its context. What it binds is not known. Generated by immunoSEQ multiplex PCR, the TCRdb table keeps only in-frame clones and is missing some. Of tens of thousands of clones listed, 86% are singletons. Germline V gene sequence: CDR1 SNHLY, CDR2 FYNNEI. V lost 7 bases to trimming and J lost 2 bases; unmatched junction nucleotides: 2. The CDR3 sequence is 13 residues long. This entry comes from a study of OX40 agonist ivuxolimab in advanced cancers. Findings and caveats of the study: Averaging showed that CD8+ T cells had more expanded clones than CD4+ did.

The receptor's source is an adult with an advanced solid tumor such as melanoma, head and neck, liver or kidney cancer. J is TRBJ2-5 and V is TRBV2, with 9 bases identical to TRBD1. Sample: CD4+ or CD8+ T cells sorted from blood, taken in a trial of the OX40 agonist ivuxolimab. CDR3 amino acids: CASNGQGQETQYF. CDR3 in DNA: TGTGCCAGCAACGGACAGGGGCAAGAGACCCAGTACTTC.